Listed here are 9 T cell receptor beta chains from one sample, sequenced in a study of chemoradiotherapy in HPV16-positive cancers. TCRdb's table, derived via immunoSEQ multiplex PCR, lists solely in-frame clones and lacks some. The sample lists around 15,000 clones, roughly 69% occurring once. This specimen was collected from a patient who underwent chemoradiotherapy. The receptor set was obtained from a human donor with HPV-associated anogenital cancer.

The chain is built from TRBV5-1 and TRBJ2-1, with TRBD2 matching over 8 bases. The V gene's germline CDR1 is SGHRS and CDR2 YFSETQ. The ends lost 4 bases at V and 4 bases at J; junction bases unmatched: 1. This CDR3 is built from 13 residues. DNA for the CDR3: TGCGCCAGCAGCCCGGGGGGGTACAATGAGCAGTTCTTC. Its translation is CASSPGGYNEQFF. Variable domain in full (rest from reference TRBV5-1 and TRBJ2-1): KAGVTQTPRYLIKTRGQQVTLSCSPISGHRSVSWYQQTPGQGLQFLFEYFSETQRNKGNFPGRFSGRQFSNSRSEMNVSTLELGDSALYLCASSPGGYNEQFFGPGTRLTVL.

The chain joins TRBV10-3 to TRBJ2-2; tentative D call: TRBD2 (5 bases). V was trimmed by 10 bases and J by 1 base, leaving 10 bases between them. Germline V CDR1 and CDR2: ENHRY, SYGVKD. The CDR3 is 13 residues long. CDR3 protein: CATNRGNTGELFF. CDR3 in DNA: TGTGCCACCAATCGGGGGAACACCGGGGAGCTGTTTTTT.

The V gene is TRBV6-6, the J gene TRBJ2-7; the D gene is possibly TRBD2 (6 bases). Trimming stripped 5 bases from V and 8 bases from J, with 16 bases between. Germline V gives CDR1 MNHNY, CDR2 SVGAGI (reference sequence). The CDR3 extends over 13 amino acids. CDR3 DNA sequence: TGTGCCAGCAGTCCGCCGGGAGACACGAAGCAGTACTTC. This translates into CASSPPGDTKQYF.

J is TRBJ2-1 and V is TRBV5-4; 7 bases match TRBD2. Germline trimming cut 1 base from V and 0 bases from J; bases unmatched to any gene: 4. The length of the CDR3 is 16 residues. CDR1 is SGHNT and CDR2 is YYREEE in the germline V gene (reference sequence). The CDR3 spells CASSLYGGSSYNEQFF. The CDR3 coding sequence is TGTGCCAGCAGCTTGTACGGGGGGAGCTCCTACAATGAGCAGTTCTTC.

In this sample, this clone turned up a few times. V and J are TRBV5-4 and TRBJ2-2; no clear D gene. V lost 1 base and J lost 4, with 8 bases in between. Per the germline V gene, CDR1 is SGHNT and CDR2 is YYREEE (reference sequence). The CDR3 runs 14 residues. CDR3: CASSLRAATGELFF. The CDR3 DNA sequence: TGTGCCAGCAGCTTGCGAGCTGCCACCGGGGAGCTGTTTTTT.

This clone was counted a few times. The chain joins TRBV11-2 to TRBJ1-2, with TRBD1 matching 9 bases. With 1 base clipped from V and 4 bases from J, the junction kept 1 base outside the gene matches. This CDR3 spans 14 amino acids. CDR1 and CDR2 from the germline V gene are SGHAT and FQNNGV. The CDR3 loop reads CASSLATGGYGYTF. CDR3 nucleotide sequence: TGTGCCAGCAGCTTAGCGACAGGGGGCTATGGCTACACCTTC.

CDR3 nucleotide sequence: TGTGCCAGCAGTTTAGGACAACAAGAGGCTCTGACGCAGTATTTT. This codes for CASSLGQQEALTQYF. The rearrangement joins TRBV28 to TRBJ2-3; a possible D gene is TRBD1 (5 bases). V lost 2 bases and J 9 bases, leaving 18 bases between the germline ends. CDR1 is MDHEN and CDR2 is SYDVKM in the germline V gene. The CDR3 is 15 residues long.

DNA for the CDR3: TGTGCCAGCAGTCCACAGGGGGCGAGGGGCTACACCTTC. Translated: CASSPQGARGYTF. This chain joins TRBV6-6 and TRBJ1-2, with TRBD1 identical over 9 bases. This CDR3 region has 13 residues. With 5 bases clipped from V and 8 bases from J, the junction kept 6 bases outside the gene matches. Per germline, CDR1 MNHNY and CDR2 SVGAGI (reference sequence).

The chain combines TRBV28 with TRBJ2-3; TRBD1 matches at 10 bases. J lost 11 bases, V lost 8 bases, and 10 bases had no gene match. The length of the CDR3 is 13 residues. The germline V gene has CDR1 MDHEN and CDR2 SYDVKM. The CDR3, as DNA: TGTGCCAGCGGGCGACAGGGGGCCCTTGGGCAGTATTTT. Translated, it gives CASGRQGALGQYF. Drawing the rest from reference TRBV28 and TRBJ2-3, the complete variable domain is DVKVTQSSRYLVKRTGEKVFLECVQDMDHENMFWYRQDPGLGLRLIYFSYDVKMKEKGDIPEGYSVSREKKERFSLILESASTNQTSMYLCASGRQGALGQYFGPGTRLTVL.